This T cell receptor (beta chain) stems from a study of spatial heterogeneity in lung cancer. Time point denoted: sample taken at primary tumor resection. Sequencing covered unsorted whole RNA taken from tumor, nontumor lung or frozen PBMC. TCRdb re-called the 5' RACE reads through MiXCR, storing one row per CDR3 protein. The table shows some 38,000 distinct CDR3 sequences, with 2.5% to 3.5% occurring only once. V was trimmed by 2 bases and J by 1 base, leaving 7 bases between them. The CDR3 spans 14 residues. Germline-derived CDR1 and CDR2 are SGHTA and FQGNSA. This clonotype was found many times. The TCR comes from a male donor with early-stage non-small cell lung cancer. The rearrangement joins TRBV7-2 to TRBJ2-3; D is unresolved. The source material was normal lung tissue next to the tumor, sampled at surgery. In DNA form, the CDR3 reads TGTGCCAGCAGCTTAATGGTAGGCACAGATACGCAGTATTTT. Residues: CASSLMVGTDTQYF. Drawing the rest from reference TRBV7-2 and TRBJ2-3, the complete variable domain is GAGVSQSPSNKVTEKGKDVELRCDPISGHTALYWYRQSLGQGLEFLIYFQGNSAPDKSGLPSDRFSAERTGGSVSTLTIQRTQQEDSAVYLCASSLMVGTDTQYFGPGTRLTVL.